Described below is a single T cell receptor (beta chain) sequence and its context. This record comes from a study of shared clonotypes between healthy human individuals. The length of the CDR3 is 14 residues. Germline V CDR1 and CDR2: SQVTM, ANQGSEA. Genomic DNA belonging to each subset was distributed in equal measure over several immunoSEQ plates. TCRdb keeps only in-frame clones here, not all; method: immunoSEQ multiplex PCR. The table lists about 660,000 clones, around 74% of them singletons. Specimen: memory CD4+ T cells sorted from blood. Subset specified: CD45RA-negative fraction. The V gene is TRBV29-1, the J gene TRBJ2-5; D might be TRBD2 (6 bases). The J call may be wrong; the DNA end is better matched by TRBJ2-7. The source is a woman aged 30 to 39 in good health. CDR3 bases: TGCAGCGGAATGACCGGGACTTCCTCCTACGAGCAGTACTTC. This codes for CSGMTGTSSYEQYF.